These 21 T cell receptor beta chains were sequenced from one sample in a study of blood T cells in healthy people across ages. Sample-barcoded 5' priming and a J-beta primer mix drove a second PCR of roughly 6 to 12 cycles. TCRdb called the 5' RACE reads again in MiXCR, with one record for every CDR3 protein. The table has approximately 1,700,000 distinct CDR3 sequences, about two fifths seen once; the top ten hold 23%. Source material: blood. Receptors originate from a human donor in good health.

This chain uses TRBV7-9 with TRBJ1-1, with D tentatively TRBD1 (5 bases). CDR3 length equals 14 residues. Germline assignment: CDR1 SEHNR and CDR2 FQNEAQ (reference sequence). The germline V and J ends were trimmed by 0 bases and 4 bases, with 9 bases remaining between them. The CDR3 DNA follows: TGTGCCAGCAGCTTAGCCGCAGGGACCACTGAAGCTTTCTTT. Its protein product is CASSLAAGTTEAFF.

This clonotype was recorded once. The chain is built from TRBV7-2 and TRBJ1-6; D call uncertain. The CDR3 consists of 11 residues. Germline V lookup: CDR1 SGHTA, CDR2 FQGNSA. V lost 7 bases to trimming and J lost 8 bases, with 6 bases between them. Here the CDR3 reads CASTTDSPLHF. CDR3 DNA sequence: TGTGCCAGCACTACTGATTCACCCCTCCACTTT.

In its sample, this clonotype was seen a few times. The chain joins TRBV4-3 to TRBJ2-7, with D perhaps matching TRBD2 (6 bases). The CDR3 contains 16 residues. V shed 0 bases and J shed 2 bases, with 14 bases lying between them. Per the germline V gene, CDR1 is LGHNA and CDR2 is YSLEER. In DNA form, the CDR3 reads TGCGCCAGCAGCCAAGATCGGGCTAGCGAACCCTACGAGCAGTACTTC. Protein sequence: CASSQDRASEPYEQYF.

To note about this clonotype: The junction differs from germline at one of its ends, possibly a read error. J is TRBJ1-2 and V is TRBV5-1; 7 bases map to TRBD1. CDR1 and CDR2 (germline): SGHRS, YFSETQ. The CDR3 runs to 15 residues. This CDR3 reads CASNLELTGVNGYTF. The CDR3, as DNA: TGCGCCAGCAACTTGGAATTAACAGGGGTCAATGGCTACACCTTC.

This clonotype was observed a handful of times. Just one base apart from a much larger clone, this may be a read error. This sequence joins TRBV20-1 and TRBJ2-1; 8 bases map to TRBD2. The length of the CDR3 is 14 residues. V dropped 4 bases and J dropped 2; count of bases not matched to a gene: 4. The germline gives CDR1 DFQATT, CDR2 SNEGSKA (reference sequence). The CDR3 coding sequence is TGCAGTGCTATGAGCGGGGGACCCTACAATGAGCAGTTCTTC. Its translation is CSAMSGGPYNEQFF.

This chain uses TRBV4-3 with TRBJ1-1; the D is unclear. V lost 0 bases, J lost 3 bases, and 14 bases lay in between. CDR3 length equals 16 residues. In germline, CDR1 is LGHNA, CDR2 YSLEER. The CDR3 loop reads CASSQDQRQAHTEAFF. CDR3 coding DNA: TGCGCCAGCAGCCAAGATCAGCGGCAAGCGCACACTGAAGCTTTCTTT.

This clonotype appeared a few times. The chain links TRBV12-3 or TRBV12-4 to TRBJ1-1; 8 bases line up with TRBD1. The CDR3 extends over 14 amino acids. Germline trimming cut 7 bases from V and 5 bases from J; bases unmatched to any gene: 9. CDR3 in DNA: TGTGCCAGCACAATTACAGGGGGAGGAACTGAAGCTTTCTTT. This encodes CASTITGGGTEAFF.

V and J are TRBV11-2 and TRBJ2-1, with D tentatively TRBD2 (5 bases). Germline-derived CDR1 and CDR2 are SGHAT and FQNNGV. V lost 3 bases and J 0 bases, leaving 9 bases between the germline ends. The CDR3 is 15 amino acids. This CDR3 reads CASSFDGVSYNEQFF. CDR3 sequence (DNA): TGTGCCAGCAGCTTCGACGGGGTCTCCTACAATGAGCAGTTCTTC.

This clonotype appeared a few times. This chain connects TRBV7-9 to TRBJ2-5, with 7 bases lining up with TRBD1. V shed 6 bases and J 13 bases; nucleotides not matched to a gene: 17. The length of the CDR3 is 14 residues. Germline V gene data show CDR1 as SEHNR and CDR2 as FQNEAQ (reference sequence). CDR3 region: CASRKTGFEQWTYF. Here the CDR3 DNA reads TGTGCCAGCAGAAAGACAGGGTTCGAGCAGTGGACGTACTTC.

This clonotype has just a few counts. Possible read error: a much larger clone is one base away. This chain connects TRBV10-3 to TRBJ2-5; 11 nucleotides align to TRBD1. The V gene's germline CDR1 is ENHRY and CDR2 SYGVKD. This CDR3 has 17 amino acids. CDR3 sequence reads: CATSETWTGGHQETQYF. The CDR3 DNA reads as TGTGCCACCAGTGAGACGTGGACAGGGGGCCACCAAGAGACCCAGTACTTC.

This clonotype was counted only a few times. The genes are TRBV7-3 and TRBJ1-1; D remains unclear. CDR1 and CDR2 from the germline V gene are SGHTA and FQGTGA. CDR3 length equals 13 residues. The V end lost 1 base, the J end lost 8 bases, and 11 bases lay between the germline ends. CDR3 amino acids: CASSLSPVQEAFF. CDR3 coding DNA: TGTGCCAGCAGCTTAAGTCCAGTGCAAGAAGCTTTCTTT.

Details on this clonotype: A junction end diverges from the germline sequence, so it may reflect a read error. CDR3 sequence (DNA): TGTGCCGGCAGTGAATGGGCGGGGGGACTTGGAAACATTCAGTACTTC. Encoded protein: CAGSEWAGGLGNIQYF. This chain joins TRBV25-1 and TRBJ2-4; TRBD2 matches 8 bases. This CDR3 has 16 residues. Germline loops: CDR1 MGHDK, CDR2 SYGVNS.

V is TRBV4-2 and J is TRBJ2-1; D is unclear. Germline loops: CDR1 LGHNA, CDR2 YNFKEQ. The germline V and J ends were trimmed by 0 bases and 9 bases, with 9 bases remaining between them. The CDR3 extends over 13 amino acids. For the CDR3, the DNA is TGTGCCAGCAGCCAAGATCTGGGTTTTGAGCAGTTCTTC. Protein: CASSQDLGFEQFF.

The CDR3 reads CSVPPHGRSPQFF. The CDR3, as DNA: TGCAGCGTTCCCCCACACGGCAGGTCCCCGCAGTTCTTC. The chain links TRBV29-1 to TRBJ2-1, with D hard to call. This CDR3 region has 13 residues. Trimming took 5 bases from V and 12 from J, leaving 20 bases between them. In germline, CDR1 is SQVTM, CDR2 ANQGSEA.

CDR3 in DNA: TGTGCCAGCAGCTTCGCCCATGTGGGGGAGCAGTACTTC. The encoded protein is CASSFAHVGEQYF. The chain combines TRBV7-8 with TRBJ2-7, with D uncertain. The CDR3 totals 13 residues. CDR1 and CDR2 from the germline V gene are SGHVS and FQNEAQ. V was pared by 3 bases and J by 7 bases, with 13 bases between.

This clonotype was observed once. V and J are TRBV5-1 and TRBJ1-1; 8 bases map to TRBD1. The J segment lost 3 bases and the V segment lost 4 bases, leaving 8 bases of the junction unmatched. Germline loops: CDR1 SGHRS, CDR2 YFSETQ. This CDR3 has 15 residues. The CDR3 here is CASSNRGTYYTEAFF. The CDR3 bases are TGCGCCAGCAGCAACAGGGGGACTTACTACACTGAAGCTTTCTTT.

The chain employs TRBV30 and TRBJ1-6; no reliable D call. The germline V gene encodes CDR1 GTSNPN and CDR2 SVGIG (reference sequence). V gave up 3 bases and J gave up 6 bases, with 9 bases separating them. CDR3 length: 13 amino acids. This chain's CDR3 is CAWRSSPNSPLHF. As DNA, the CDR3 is TGTGCCTGGAGGTCCAGCCCTAATTCACCCCTCCACTTT.

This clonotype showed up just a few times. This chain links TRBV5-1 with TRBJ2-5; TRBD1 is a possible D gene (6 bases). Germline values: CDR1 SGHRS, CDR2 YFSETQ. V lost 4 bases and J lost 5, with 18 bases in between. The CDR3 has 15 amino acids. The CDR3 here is CASSNGTTSRETQYF. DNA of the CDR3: TGCGCCAGCAGCAACGGGACAACCTCTCGGGAGACCCAGTACTTC.

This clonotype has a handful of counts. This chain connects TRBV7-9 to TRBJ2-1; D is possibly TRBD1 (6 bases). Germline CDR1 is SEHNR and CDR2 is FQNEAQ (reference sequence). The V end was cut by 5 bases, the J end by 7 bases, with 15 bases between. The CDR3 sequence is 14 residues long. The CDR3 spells CASSPPDRSNEQFF. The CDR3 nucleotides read TGTGCCAGCAGCCCCCCCGACAGGTCTAATGAGCAGTTCTTC.

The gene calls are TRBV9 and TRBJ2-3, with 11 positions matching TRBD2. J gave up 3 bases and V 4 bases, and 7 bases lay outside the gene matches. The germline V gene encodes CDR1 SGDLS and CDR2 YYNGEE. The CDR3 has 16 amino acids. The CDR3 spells CASSSSGGAVTDTQYF. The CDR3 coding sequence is TGTGCCAGCAGCAGTAGCGGGGGGGCCGTTACAGATACGCAGTATTTT.

CDR3 coding DNA: TGTGCCAGCAGCTTAGAGGGCCCGAGGGTACCCCTCCACTTT. Protein sequence: CASSLEGPRVPLHF. The chain joins TRBV7-9 to TRBJ1-6; D gene unclear. This CDR3 has 14 amino acids. The germline CDR1 and CDR2 sequences are SEHNR and FQNEAQ (reference sequence). Trimming stripped 1 base from V and 12 bases from J, with 13 bases between.